The sequence of this T cell receptor beta chain was determined in a study of regulatory T cells in long-lasting Graves disease listed by TCRdb under 2021. Looking at the study overall: Newly diagnosed Graves' disease patients had taken antithyroid drugs for less than 3 months. Patients with persistent Graves' disease were compared with patients with newly diagnosed Graves' disease using TCR sequencing and RNA sequencing of peripheral blood. The study was registered as a clinical trial and conducted in China. A total of about 33 samples underwent TCR sequencing: some 13 from persistent and approximately 20 from newly diagnosed Graves' disease patients. What the research found in general, with its limitations: More public clonotypes were shared among persistent patients (around 3,000) than among newly diagnosed patients (966). Only peripheral blood was studied, because thyroid tissue, the primary lesion, was inaccessible. Sequencing and analysis were restricted to the TCR beta chain. The small sample size was acknowledged by the authors as a limitation that may reduce accuracy. Persistent Graves' disease patients showed lower TCR Shannon entropy and fewer highly expanded clones than newly diagnosed patients, suggesting clonal expansion. TRBV28, TRBJ1-2 and TRBJ2-5 were preferentially used in persistent disease, while TRBV20-1 and TRBJ2-1 were favored in newly diagnosed disease.

V and J lose 6 bases and 1 base, and a span of 15 bases separates them. CDR1 and CDR2 (SGHTA, FQGNSA) derive from the germline V gene. The CDR3 covers 15 residues, taking in both the cysteine and the phenylalanine. Left in the record is the CDR3 DNA by itself, 45 bases read in frame from the first base. In light of the paper, this sample's time point label describes: newly diagnosed GD, antithyroid drugs for less than 3 months. RNA was extracted from PBMCs in TRIzol for both TCR sequencing and RNA sequencing. Graves' disease was diagnosed according to American Thyroid Association guidelines. Patients were recruited from an endocrinology department in Xi'an, China. Each patient gave approximately 10 milliliters of peripheral blood, collected in an EDTA anticoagulant tube. Ficoll Paque Plus density gradient separation was used to isolate PBMCs, and no further T cell sorting was done. An Agilent 2100 Bioanalyzer and agarose gel were used to check RNA quality, and a NanoDrop 2000 was used to measure RNA concentration.

This clonotype was counted ten times or more. Its antigen is still unknown. No quality values exist for individual bases; no much larger clone is one base distant. Library preparation was by multiplex PCR. TCRdb names Illumina HiSeq 4000 as the instrument used. iRepertoire HTBI primers and Arm-PCR amplification of CDR3 regions were used to construct TCR beta libraries. Gel purification was performed on PCR products prior to sequencing. On the authors' methods: Across samples, fewer than 70 TRBV and 14 TRBJ segments were identified and used for gene usage analysis of CDR3 amino acid clonotypes. Filtered high-quality paired reads were merged into contigs using COPE and FqMerger. BLAST was used to align contigs to the IMGT TRBV, TRBD and TRBJ reference genes, and CDR3 was defined following IMGT. Highly expanded clones were defined as clonotypes with a frequency above 0.1%. Shannon entropy was used to measure repertoire diversity, and the Gini coefficient was used to measure V-J evenness. A clonotype was considered public if more than one individual shared it. In TCRdb, the public reads were trimmed at Q25 with fastp and aligned with MiXCR, with productive beta chains retained. Rows with a matching CDR3 protein are joined into one entry that keeps the most common DNA and genes. The V and J calls, along with clone size, are taken from TCRdb and not from the paper's own processing. For this sample there are about 460,000 distinct CDR3 sequences; less than 15% appear just once. The ten largest make up approximately 17% of the sample.

Another study also made use of these data, one on T cells in Graves' hyperthyroidism and ophthalmopathy. The second investigation adds: Stable Graves' hyperthyroidism was defined as the absence of progression to ophthalmopathy over 18 months of follow-up. Hyperthyroidism patients were newly diagnosed, with disease duration under 2 months, and aged 18 to 65 years. Exclusion was applied to patients with uncontrolled infections, other autoimmune diseases, pregnancy or lactation. Diagnoses relied on clinical symptoms, serum thyroxine and TRAb, thyroid ultrasound and orbital computed tomography. A first-round RT-PCR of the TCR CDR3 used the HTBI primer set with the Qiagen OneStep RT-PCR kit. Most expanded thyroid clonotypes (frequency above 0.001) were also detected in blood, a finding suggesting that blood repertoires may reflect thyroid immune responses. A model built on a 13 V-J signature distinguished ophthalmopathy from stable hyperthyroidism, reaching 87.88% sensitivity and 81.08% specificity in cross-validation and 80%/75% in testing. In validation, progression to ophthalmopathy was predicted by the model with 70.59% sensitivity and roughly 76% specificity, a median of roughly 6.4 months before onset. A discovery cohort of about 96 patients, about 44 with Graves' ophthalmopathy and fewer than 65 with stable Graves' hyperthyroidism, was used to find distinguishing TCR V-J signatures. Prospective prediction of ophthalmopathy was tested in an independent validation cohort consisting of 18 hyperthyroidism patients and approximately 16 patients who later progressed to ophthalmopathy. The approximately 90 discovery patients were divided at random into training and test sets in a 7:3 ratio. The study also compared thyroid tissue and blood T-cell repertoires from about six Graves' hyperthyroidism patients. Once sampling was done, hyperthyroidism patients were given methimazole at a starting dose of 30 mg daily, whereas ophthalmopathy patients were given high-dose intravenous methylprednisolone. The libraries were constructed in a second round of multiplex PCR and then size-selected and purified. Sequencing of the libraries was done on an Illumina HiSeq2000 using paired-end 100 bp reads. SOAPnuke was used to process the raw data, with reads discarded if the reads contained adapters or uncalled bases, had a mean Phred below 15, or lacked an exact constant-primer or identifier match. High-quality paired reads were merged with COPE v1.2.5, and unique nucleotide sequences were defined as clonotypes. MiTCR v1.1 was used to align the clonotypes against IMGT TRBV, TRBD and TRBJ reference segments. Only V-J combinations with frequency above 0.0001, covering approximately 99% of repertoires, were analysed. The TCS score was defined as the ratio of F50 (clonal expansion) to E x V (chaos), calculated using BLOSUM62-based TCRdist between CDR3 peptides within each V-J. Welch's t-statistics and random forest reduced fewer than 550 V-J features to 10 to 15, which were used in a naive Bayes classifier (R e1071). Sample size was not statistically predetermined, and investigators were not blinded to group allocation. TCR Vbeta CDR3 sequencing of roughly 140 peripheral blood samples (under 45 ophthalmopathy, approximately 80 hyperthyroidism and around 17 progressor patients) is reported in the paper.

The source was peripheral blood mononuclear cells (PBMCs), collected at new diagnosis, from a patient treated with antithyroid drugs. Recombination connected TRBV7-2 to TRBJ1-2; TRBD1 could be the D gene, as 6 bases match. The clonotype originates from a woman aged 45-65 years with Graves disease. Donor details come from another sample of the same person, matched by shared clones. CDR3 sequence: CASRPTGSLNYGYTF. The DNA is TGTGCCAGCAGGCCTACAGGGTCCCTTAACTATGGCTACACCTTC.